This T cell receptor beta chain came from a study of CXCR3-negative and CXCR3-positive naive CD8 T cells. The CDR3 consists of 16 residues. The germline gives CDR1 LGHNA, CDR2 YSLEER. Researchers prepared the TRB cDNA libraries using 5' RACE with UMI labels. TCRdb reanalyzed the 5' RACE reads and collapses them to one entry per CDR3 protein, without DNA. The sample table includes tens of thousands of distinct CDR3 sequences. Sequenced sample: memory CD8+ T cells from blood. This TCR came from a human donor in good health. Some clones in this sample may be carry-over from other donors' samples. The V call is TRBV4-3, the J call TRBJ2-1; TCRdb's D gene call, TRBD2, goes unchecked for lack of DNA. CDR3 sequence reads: CASSQDPSGGVNEQFF.